What follows is one T cell receptor beta chain and its context. This clone has at least ten counts. No antigen is known for it. The sample holds no much larger clone one base away, and base qualities are not on file. This entry is derived from a study of beta chain features in type 1 diabetes (dated by TCRdb to 2016 to 2019). At the level of the whole study: Patients and healthy donors did not differ in mean age, gender distribution, total cell number or subset yield. A total of about 100,000,000 sorted cells were examined across all samples, and RNA yield correlated strongly with the number of cells per subset. The study compared the TCRB repertoires of sorted circulating CD4+ T cell subsets in recently diagnosed type 1 diabetes patients with those in matched healthy donors. Regulatory and stem cell-like memory subsets were isolated from only 8 patients and about 8 healthy donors, whereas naive and central memory subsets came from all 30 or so donors.

The entire amount of isolated RNA was reverse transcribed using the High Capacity cDNA Reverse Transcription Kit, so the sequenced TCRB transcripts were expressed ones. Naive, central memory and regulatory T cell samples underwent deep immunoSEQ sequencing, averaging around 3.9 million total reads per sample. Sorted cells were lysed in RLT buffer and RNA was extracted with DNase-treated RNeasy Micro or Mini kits, depending on cell number. Each cell subset was processed on its own to prevent cross-contamination, while patient and healthy donor samples were processed together. Using the immunoSEQ multiplex PCR, TCRB sequences were amplified from cDNA into 87-bp fragments spanning the CDR3 region. Sequencing of the amplicons was performed on the Illumina HiSeq platform. The paper's processing steps were these. Synthetic template baselines were used to correct PCR bias computationally, reads within Hamming distance 2 were collapsed, and singletons that could not be merged were discarded. Reads were aligned against IMGT to assign V, D and J genes, CDR3 length and insertions or deletions at six rearrangement sites. Within each subset, clonotype counts were normalized to sorted cell number, and only after that were true diversity and Gini coefficients computed with the tcR R package. The overlap coefficient, calculated on TCRB nucleotide sequences, was used to measure repertoire sharing. TCRdb's version of the immuneACCESS table is confined to in-frame rearrangements and falls short of the full clone set. An unresolved V gene accounts for under half of the shortfall where checked; the remainder is of unknown origin. That table gives V, J and clone size, and the DNA gave D and trimming. The sample contains more than 300,000 clones, around 8% of them found a single time. In total, the top ten clones hold 0.44% of the sample.

Taken from the germline V gene (reference sequence), the CDR1 and CDR2 loops are LNHDA and SQIVND. The CDR3, from cysteine to phenylalanine, totals 14 residues. The sequence is cut down to CDR3 DNA, 42 bases in frame from base 1. V is shortened by 8 bases, J by 0 bases, and the region joining them spans 8 bases. Each donor gave one peripheral blood draw, roughly 110 mL on average, collected into heparinised tubes. A BD FACSAria II was used to sort naive, central memory, regulatory and stem cell-like memory CD4+ T cells with a panel that included CD45RO, CCR7, CD25, CD127, CD95 and CD27. All sorted populations exceeded 95% purity. PBMCs were separated immediately by Lymphoprep density gradient centrifugation and were stained directly, without being cultured. So that batch effects would be minimized, each experiment stained and sorted samples in pairs, pairing one healthy donor with one patient. Findings and caveats that apply to the study as a whole: Type 1 diabetes patients showed a moderate but significant shortening of TCRB CDR3 length in all four CD4+ subsets. PCR may preferentially amplify shorter templates, but because patient and control samples were amplified and corrected together, any resulting skew would affect both groups equally. Because cDNA was sequenced instead of genomic DNA, activated cells with high expression could be over-represented, although the groups did not differ in activation or CD3 levels. Because the HLA sub-analyses included only small numbers of individuals, any influence of HLA type on TCRB rearrangement was left unresolved. At VDJ recombination sites, patients with type 1 diabetes made fewer insertions and deleted more nucleotides, a pattern implying thymic rearrangement abnormalities. Naive, central memory and regulatory TCRB repertoires appeared to be more alike among patients than among healthy donors.

The source material was central memory CD4+ T cells from blood. The chain is encoded by TRBV19 joined to TRBJ2-6, with the identity of the D gene unclear. The TCR originated in a woman younger than 35 in good health. The bases read TGTGCCAGTGTCCCCCACTCTGGGGCCAACGTCCTGACTTTC. Its translation reads: CASVPHSGANVLTF.